The subject of this entry is one T cell receptor (beta chain). What it binds is unknown. This CDR3 has 13 amino acids. The V end lost 8 bases, the J end lost 5 bases, and 15 bases lay between the germline ends. From germline, CDR1 is PRHDT and CDR2 FYEKMQ (reference sequence). Since all of the isolated RNA was reverse transcribed, expressed TCRB transcripts were what got sequenced. The average output of naive, central memory and regulatory T cell samples was about 3.57 million reads. Libraries were prepared by immunoSEQ multiplex PCR; TCRdb keeps only in-frame clonotypes and omits some of them. Altogether around 56,000 clones are present, about 50% being singletons, with the ten largest covering about 2.4%. The data were obtained in a study of beta chain features in type 1 diabetes. Findings and caveats of the study: Shortening of TCRB CDR3s, moderate but significant, appeared in all four CD4+ subsets of Type 1 diabetes patients. For patients and controls alike, PCR might favor shorter templates to the same degree. Insertions were fewer and deletions more numerous at VDJ junctions in type 1 diabetes patients.

Sorting based on CD45RO/CCR7/CD25/CD127/CD95/CD27 separated CD4+ naive, central memory, regulatory and stem cell-like memory cells. The TCR comes from a woman aged 40 to 49 with type 1 diabetes. The specimen was Tregs from blood. The gene calls are TRBV13 and TRBJ1-1; no definite D call. The CDR3 region is CASGRAGGTEAFF. Written as DNA, the CDR3 is TGTGCCAGCGGGCGGGCGGGTGGAACTGAAGCTTTCTTT.